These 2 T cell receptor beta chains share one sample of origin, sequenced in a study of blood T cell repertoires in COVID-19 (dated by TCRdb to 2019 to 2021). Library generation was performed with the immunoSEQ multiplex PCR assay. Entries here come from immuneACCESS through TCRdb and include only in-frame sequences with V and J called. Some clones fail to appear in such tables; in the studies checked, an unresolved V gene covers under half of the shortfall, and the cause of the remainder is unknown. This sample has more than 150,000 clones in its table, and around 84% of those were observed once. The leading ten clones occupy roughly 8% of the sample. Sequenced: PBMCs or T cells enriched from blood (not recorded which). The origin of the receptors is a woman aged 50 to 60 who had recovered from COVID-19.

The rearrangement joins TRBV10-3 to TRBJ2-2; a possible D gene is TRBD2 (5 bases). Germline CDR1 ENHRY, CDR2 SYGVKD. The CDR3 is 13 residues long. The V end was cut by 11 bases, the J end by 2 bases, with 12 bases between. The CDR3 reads CASEGSNTGELFF. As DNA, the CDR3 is TGTGCCTCCGAGGGTTCTAACACCGGGGAGCTGTTTTTT.

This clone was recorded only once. The chain's CDR3 is CATSSPRGYNQPQHF. DNA of the CDR3: TGTGCCACCAGCAGCCCTCGAGGATACAATCAGCCCCAGCATTTT. This chain joins TRBV15 and TRBJ1-5; no reliable D call. Germline V CDR1 and CDR2: LNHNV, YYDKDF (reference sequence). Trimming cost V 3 bases and J 3 bases, with 12 bases left between them. The length of the CDR3 is 15 residues.